The 25 T cell receptor beta chains presented below share a single source sample, sequenced in a study of molecular identifiers for immune sequencing clone quantification. TCRdb called the PCR reads again in MiXCR, with one record for every CDR3 protein. The table lists about 320,000 distinct CDR3 sequences, about 21% of them singletons. The sequenced sample consisted of naive CD8+ T cells from blood, with Jurkat cell RNA spiked in. As to subset: FACS-sorted CD8+CD4-CCR7+CD45RA+ naive T cells. These receptors were obtained from a human donor in good health. Some libraries in this study had Jurkat cell RNA spiked in.

This clonotype was seen many times. V usage is TRBV7-9 and J usage is TRBJ1-1, with D hard to call. Germline values: CDR1 SEHNR, CDR2 FQNEAQ (reference sequence). CDR3 size: 14 residues. Trimming took 1 base from V and 5 from J, leaving 11 bases between them. In DNA form, the CDR3 reads TGTGCCAGCAGCTTAGGTTTTGATGGGACTGAAGCTTTCTTT. Protein: CASSLGFDGTEAFF.

The table lists this clonotype with many counts. This CDR3 is CASSSPGTGGFREQYF. The CDR3 DNA is TGTGCCAGCAGCTCCCCCGGGACAGGGGGCTTTCGCGAGCAGTACTTC. V gene TRBV7-9 combines with J gene TRBJ2-7; 12 nucleotides agree with TRBD1. CDR1 and CDR2 (germline): SEHNR, FQNEAQ (reference sequence). The CDR3 is 16 amino acids. The trim removed 4 bases at V and 6 bases at J, leaving 10 bases unmatched.

The chain recombines TRBV11-2 with TRBJ2-1, with D perhaps matching TRBD1 (6 bases). The germline gives CDR1 SGHAT, CDR2 FQNNGV. The CDR3 contains 16 residues. With 4 bases removed from V and 5 bases from J, the gap between germline ends came to 18 bases. CDR3 DNA: TGTGCCAGCAGCTCCCCAGGGGCGTCATTAAACAATGAGCAGTTCTTC. Protein product: CASSSPGASLNNEQFF.

This clonotype was picked up many times. The CDR3 sequence is CASRPGVSSYNEQFF. The CDR3 DNA reads as TGTGCCAGCAGGCCAGGGGTTTCATCCTACAATGAGCAGTTCTTC. V and J are TRBV6-5 and TRBJ2-1, with D possibly TRBD1 on 6 matching bases. From germline, CDR1 is MNHEY and CDR2 SVGAGI. The CDR3 is 15 residues long. Deletions cut 6 bases from V and 1 base from J, with 13 bases between.

This clonotype was counted ten times or more. The rearrangement links TRBV5-1 to TRBJ1-1; 12 bases match TRBD1. Germline V gene sequence: CDR1 SGHRS, CDR2 YFSETQ. There are 17 residues in the CDR3. Unmatched junction bases numbered 9, after V lost 3 bases and J lost 3 bases. The CDR3 is CASSWGQGAVRDTEAFF. CDR3 coding DNA: TGCGCCAGCAGCTGGGGACAGGGGGCGGTCCGGGACACTGAAGCTTTCTTT.

This clonotype has ten or more counts. The chain links TRBV20-1 to TRBJ2-3; 9 bases fit TRBD2. The germline V gene has CDR1 DFQATT and CDR2 SNEGSKA (reference sequence). CDR3 length: 17 residues. V lost 3 bases to trimming and J lost 3 bases; unmatched junction nucleotides: 13. The CDR3 DNA sequence: TGCAGTGCTAGTTTCACCCGCAGGACTAGCGAAACAGATACGCAGTATTTT. Its translation: CSASFTRRTSETDTQYF.

Notes on this clonotype: Here the CDR3 omits its conserved ending phenylalanine or tryptophan, so a read error is the likely source. The chain joins TRBV12-3 or TRBV12-4 to TRBJ2-7; D ambiguous. Trimming shortened V by 5 bases and J by 0 bases, and 8 bases separated the two germline ends. This CDR3 is built from 13 residues. The CDR3 coding sequence is TGTGCCAGCAGTCCGTACCTCTCCTACGAGCAGTACTCC. Amino acids: CASSPYLSYEQYS.

This clonotype was seen many times. J is TRBJ2-7 and V is TRBV12-3 or TRBV12-4; 7 bases map to TRBD1. The CDR3 runs 14 residues. V lost 5 bases, J lost 2 bases, and 6 bases stayed unmatched. CDR3: CASSQTGITYEQYF. The CDR3 DNA reads as TGTGCCAGCAGTCAGACAGGGATTACCTACGAGCAGTACTTC.

The CDR3 protein is CASSVLGAGNIQYF. CDR3 bases: TGTGCCAGTAGTGTATTGGGGGCTGGAAACATTCAGTACTTC. The V call is TRBV19, the J call TRBJ2-4; tentative D call: TRBD1 (6 bases). This CDR3 spans 14 amino acids. The V end was cut by 5 bases, the J end by 6 bases, with 14 bases between. The germline CDR1 and CDR2 sequences are LNHDA and SQIVND (reference sequence).

This clonotype was counted only a few times. The rearrangement uses TRBV14 and TRBJ2-1, with TRBD2 matching 10 bases. This CDR3 has 19 amino acids. Unmatched junction bases numbered 20, after V lost 2 bases and J lost 10 bases. The germline CDR1 and CDR2 sequences are SGHDN and FVKESK. The CDR3 is CASSQPVEASGRARQEQFF. The CDR3 DNA reads TGTGCCAGCAGCCAACCCGTGGAGGCCAGCGGGAGGGCCCGTCAAGAGCAGTTCTTC.

This clonotype has at least ten counts. This rearrangement joins TRBV2 to TRBJ1-1; TRBD1 is a possible D gene (5 bases). This CDR3 spans 15 amino acids. With 3 bases removed from V and 5 bases from J, the gap between germline ends came to 16 bases. Germline values: CDR1 SNHLY, CDR2 FYNNEI. CDR3 loop: CASSDRGVGRTEAFF. The CDR3 nucleotides read TGTGCCAGCAGTGATCGCGGGGTGGGGCGGACTGAAGCTTTCTTT. Full variable domain (outside the CDR3, taken from reference TRBV2 and TRBJ1-1): EPEVTQTPSHQVTQMGQEVILRCVPISNHLYFYWYRQILGQKVEFLVSFYNNEISEKSEIFDDQFSVERPDGSNFTLKIRSTKLEDSAMYFCASSDRGVGRTEAFFGQGTRLTVV.

This clonotype was seen many times. The genes are TRBV7-3 and TRBJ2-6; a weak D match, TRBD1 (5 bases). The CDR3 loop spans 15 amino acids. Trimming removed 0 bases from V and 3 bases from J, with 6 bases in between. The germline V gene has CDR1 SGHTA and CDR2 FQGTGA. The DNA of the CDR3 is TGTGCCAGCAGCTTAACAGGGGATGGGGCCAACGTCCTGACTTTC. It codes for CASSLTGDGANVLTF.

This clonotype has a count of ten or more. The gene calls are TRBV30 and TRBJ2-7; no clear D gene. The germline V gene has CDR1 GTSNPN and CDR2 SVGIG (reference sequence). This CDR3 region has 12 residues. V lost 1 base, J lost 4 bases, and 8 bases lay in between. The CDR3, as DNA: TGTGCCTGGAGTGCCGACATATACGAGCAGTACTTC. It translates to CAWSADIYEQYF.

This clonotype has a count of ten or more. The J gene is TRBJ1-1, the V gene TRBV4-3; 9 nucleotides align to TRBD1. Germline values: CDR1 LGHNA, CDR2 YSLEER. The CDR3 contains 17 residues. V lost 0 bases to trimming and J lost 2 bases; unmatched junction nucleotides: 7. The CDR3 loop is CASSQDVNRGRNTEAFF. The CDR3 nucleotides read TGCGCCAGCAGCCAAGACGTGAACAGGGGGCGCAACACTGAAGCTTTCTTT.

This clonotype was found many times. V gene TRBV7-2 combines with J gene TRBJ2-3; 12 bases agree with TRBD2. J gave up 5 bases and V 5 bases, and 8 bases lay outside the gene matches. This CDR3 is 16 amino acids long. Germline assignment: CDR1 SGHTA and CDR2 FQGNSA. This CDR3 reads CASSARLAGAVDTQYF. The DNA of the CDR3 is TGTGCCAGCAGCGCAAGACTAGCGGGGGCCGTAGATACGCAGTATTTT. Looking up the rest from reference TRBV7-2 and TRBJ2-3 gives the full variable domain: GAGVSQSPSNKVTEKGKDVELRCDPISGHTALYWYRQSLGQGLEFLIYFQGNSAPDKSGLPSDRFSAERTGGSVSTLTIQRTQQEDSAVYLCASSARLAGAVDTQYFGPGTRLTVL.

Of note for this clonotype: A read error may be the cause here, since a much bigger clone is one base away. This likely comes from a read error, as the CDR3 has no conserved phenylalanine or tryptophan at its end. The chain is built from TRBV5-1 and TRBJ2-5, with TRBD1 matching 8 bases. Germline V gene data show CDR1 as SGHRS and CDR2 as YFSETQ. The V and J ends lost 3 bases and 5 bases, in that order; junction bases with no gene match: 9. There are 15 residues in the CDR3. This CDR3 is CASSSLDRGDETQYL. The CDR3 bases are TGCGCCAGCAGCTCCCTAGACAGGGGAGATGAGACCCAGTACCTC.

This clonotype was observed many times. The chain has TRBV6-5 and TRBJ1-4; D remains ambiguous. Trimming removed 0 bases at V and 0 bases at J, with 5 bases between. The CDR3 is 15 amino acids. The germline V gene has CDR1 MNHEY and CDR2 SVGAGI. This chain's CDR3 is CASSYSVATNEKLFF. CDR3 DNA: TGTGCCAGCAGTTACTCGGTTGCAACTAATGAAAAACTGTTTTTT.

This clonotype was observed at least ten times. The V call is TRBV21-1, the J call TRBJ1-4; the DNA was not compared with TRBD1, the D call given in the table. TRBV21-1 is described as a pseudogene. This CDR3 region has 16 residues. The chain's CDR3 is CASRCEDRGPDEKLFF. CDR3 sequence (DNA): TGTGCCAGCAGGTGTGAGGACAGGGGGCCGGATGAAAAACTGTTTTTT.

Of note for this clonotype: One base away lies a much larger clone, so this may be a sequencing read error. This chain uses TRBV2 with TRBJ2-2; possibly TRBD1 or TRBD2 for D (5 bases each). CDR1 is SNHLY and CDR2 is FYNNEI in the germline V gene. This CDR3 has 14 residues. The CDR3 protein is CASSQTVNTGELVF. The CDR3, as DNA: TGTGCCAGCTCCCAGACAGTGAACACCGGGGAGCTGGTTTTT. The whole variable domain, remainder taken from reference TRBV2 and TRBJ2-2, is EPEVTQTPSHQVTQMGQEVILRCVPISNHLYFYWYRQILGQKVEFLVSFYNNEISEKSEIFDDQFSVERPDGSNFTLKIRSTKLEDSAMYFCASSQTVNTGELVFGEGSRLTVL.

The V gene is TRBV12-3 or TRBV12-4, the J gene TRBJ2-1, with a weak D call TRBD2 (5 bases). This CDR3 has 15 residues. Trimming took 4 bases from V and 2 from J, leaving 12 bases between them. The chain's CDR3 is CASSSRLGAYNEQFF. The DNA for the CDR3 is TGTGCCAGCAGTTCACGATTGGGAGCCTACAATGAGCAGTTCTTC.

This clonotype was seen repeatedly, ten times or more. This chain connects TRBV28 to TRBJ1-1; 7 nucleotides agree with TRBD1. CDR3 length equals 13 residues. Trimming cost V 3 bases and J 5 bases; bases outside gene matches: 3. CDR1 is MDHEN, CDR2 SYDVKM, per germline. CDR3 DNA sequence: TGTGCCAGCAGTTTGACAGGGAGGACTGAAGCTTTCTTT. It specifies CASSLTGRTEAFF. Supplemented by reference TRBV28 and TRBJ1-1, the full variable domain reads DVKVTQSSRYLVKRTGEKVFLECVQDMDHENMFWYRQDPGLGLRLIYFSYDVKMKEKGDIPEGYSVSREKKERFSLILESASTNQTSMYLCASSLTGRTEAFFGQGTRLTVV.

Only a few counts were recorded for this clonotype. The chain has TRBV13 and TRBJ2-2; 9 positions match TRBD1. V lost 5 bases, J lost 5 bases, and 6 bases stayed unmatched. The CDR3 is made up of 15 amino acids. CDR1 and CDR2 from the germline V gene are PRHDT and FYEKMQ (reference sequence). Written as DNA, the CDR3 is TGTGCCAGCAGCCAGGACAGGGGACTGACCGGGGAGCTGTTTTTT. Translation: CASSQDRGLTGELFF.

In regard to this clonotype: Relative to the germline gene, one junction end is altered; a read error may explain this. The chain joins TRBV3-1 to TRBJ2-7; D is undetermined. There are 14 residues in the CDR3. The V gene's germline CDR1 is LGHDT and CDR2 YNNKEL (reference sequence). DNA for the CDR3: TGCGCCAGCAGTCCCGAGGTGTTCTCCTACGAGCAGTGCTTC. It is translated as CASSPEVFSYEQCF.

This clonotype was seen a single time. A much larger clone differs from this one at a single base, so this may be a read error. The chain recombines TRBV7-2 with TRBJ2-2; 12 nucleotides line up with TRBD2. The CDR3 extends over 18 amino acids. The germline V gene has CDR1 SGHTA and CDR2 FQGNSA. Unmatched junction bases numbered 8, after V lost 6 bases and J lost 0 bases. CDR3 in amino acids: CASSHGLAGSANTGELFF. CDR3 in DNA: TGTGCCAGCAGTCATGGACTAGCGGGGTCCGCGAACACCGGGGAGCTGTTTTTT. Full variable domain (outside the CDR3, taken from reference TRBV7-2 and TRBJ2-2): GAGVSQSPSNKVTEKGKDVELRCDPISGHTALYWYRQSLGQGLEFLIYFQGNSAPDKSGLPSDRFSAERTGGSVSTLTIQRTQQEDSAVYLCASSHGLAGSANTGELFFGEGSRLTVL.

In this sample, this clonotype turned up many times. The rearrangement joins TRBV6-6 to TRBJ2-1, with D perhaps given as TRBD1 or TRBD2 (5 bases each). CDR1 is MNHNY, CDR2 SVGAGI, per germline (reference sequence). CDR3 length equals 13 residues. Trimming removed 2 bases at V and 9 bases at J, with 11 bases between. The CDR3 spells CASSYLAQGEQFF. As DNA, the CDR3 is TGTGCCAGCAGTTACCTAGCTCAGGGTGAGCAGTTCTTC.